The 14 T cell receptor beta chains listed next were all sequenced from one sample in a study of blood T cell repertoires in COVID-19. Profiling relied on immunoSEQ multiplex PCR, and the TCRdb table lists in-frame clones only, not all of them. The sample yields fewer than 400,000 clones, around 90% seen once. The sequenced sample consisted of PBMCs or T cells enriched from blood (not recorded which). These receptors all stem from a man younger than 45 who had recovered from COVID-19.

The genes are TRBV27 and TRBJ2-6; possible D gene TRBD2, 5 bases. Germline CDR1 and CDR2: MNHEY and SMNVEV (reference sequence). Between the trimmed V and J ends, which lost 6 bases and 1 base, there was a span of 13 bases. The CDR3 extends over 16 amino acids. CDR3 residues: CASSPMGDSGANVLTF. The CDR3 DNA reads TGTGCCAGCAGCCCAATGGGAGATTCTGGGGCCAACGTCCTGACTTTC.

The V call is TRBV11-2, the J call TRBJ2-1; D is unresolved. The CDR3 sequence is 13 residues long. Germline V lookup: CDR1 SGHAT, CDR2 FQNNGV. Between the trimmed V and J ends, which lost 4 bases and 4 bases, there was a span of 8 bases. In nucleotides, the CDR3 is TGTGCCAGCAGCTCCACGACTTACAATGAGCAGTTCTTC. Its protein product is CASSSTTYNEQFF. Filled out from reference TRBV11-2 and TRBJ2-1, the complete variable domain reads EAGVAQSPRYKIIEKRQSVAFWCNPISGHATLYWYQQILGQGPKLLIQFQNNGVVDDSQLPKDRFSAERLKGVDSTLKIQPAKLEDSAVYLCASSSTTYNEQFFGPGTRLTVL.

In its sample, this clone was seen a few times. The chain has TRBV5-1 and TRBJ2-5, with a tentative D call TRBD1 (6 bases). Trimming cost V 0 bases and J 5 bases, with 8 bases left between them. This CDR3 region has 13 residues. The V gene's germline CDR1 is SGHRS and CDR2 YFSETQ. Here the CDR3 DNA reads TGCGCCAGCAGCTTGGGACAGGCGGAGACCCAGTACTTC. As protein: CASSLGQAETQYF.

This rearrangement joins TRBV5-4 to TRBJ2-3, with 12 bases fitting TRBD2. The CDR3 is made up of 15 amino acids. V dropped 4 bases and J dropped 4; count of bases not matched to a gene: 4. Per germline, CDR1 SGHNT and CDR2 YYREEE (reference sequence). The CDR3 DNA sequence: TGTGCCAGCAGCAGGACTAGCGGGGTCGCAGATACGCAGTATTTT. It encodes CASSRTSGVADTQYF.

The chain carries TRBV7-3 and TRBJ2-7; 7 positions agree with TRBD2. The V segment lost 5 bases and the J segment 0 bases; nucleotides outside the gene matches: 7. The germline V gene encodes CDR1 SGHTA and CDR2 FQGTGA. The CDR3 is made up of 15 amino acids. The CDR3 DNA reads as TGTGCCAGCAGCCCCGAGGGCGGGGGCTCCTACGAGCAGTACTTC. Protein product: CASSPEGGGSYEQYF. The variable domain in full, completed from reference TRBV7-3 and TRBJ2-7, reads GAGVSQTPSNKVTEKGKYVELRCDPISGHTALYWYRQSLGQGPEFLIYFQGTGAADDSGLPNDRFFAVRPEGSVSTLKIQRTERGDSAVYLCASSPEGGGSYEQYFGPGTRLTVT.

The genes are TRBV5-1 and TRBJ2-3; TRBD2 agrees at 9 bases. Germline V CDR1 and CDR2: SGHRS, YFSETQ. The CDR3 length is 18 residues. V shed 0 bases and J 0 bases; nucleotides not matched to a gene: 8. The CDR3 region has the DNA TGCGCCAGCAGCTTGGGTCCCGCGGGGGGGCCCAGCACAGATACGCAGTATTTT. The encoded protein is CASSLGPAGGPSTDTQYF.

The chain has TRBV9 and TRBJ1-4; no clear D gene. The ends were cut back, 3 bases at V and 7 bases at J, with 16 bases in the middle. CDR3 size: 15 residues. Germline loops: CDR1 SGDLS, CDR2 YYNGEE. The CDR3 region has the DNA TGTGCCAGCAGCGAGGGCGGAGGGTCGGGTGAAAAACTGTTTTTT. Its protein is CASSEGGGSGEKLFF.

The chain joins TRBV2 to TRBJ1-4, with 7 bases lining up with TRBD1. The CDR3 is 14 residues long. Looked up from germline, CDR1 is SNHLY and CDR2 is FYNNEI. V was pared by 4 bases and J by 7 bases, with 6 bases of the junction left unmatched. The CDR3 protein is CASSVTGRFEKLFF. The CDR3 coding sequence is TGTGCCAGCAGTGTGACAGGGAGATTTGAAAAACTGTTTTTT.

The chain uses TRBV28 and TRBJ1-4; maybe TRBD1 (5 bases). Trimming shortened V by 8 bases and J by 11 bases, and 21 bases separated the two germline ends. Looked up from germline, CDR1 is MDHEN and CDR2 is SYDVKM. The CDR3 length is 14 residues. The CDR3 nucleotides read TGTGCCAGCTACGGAGGGGCGGGTACGTGGAAACTGTTTTTT. It is translated as CASYGGAGTWKLFF.

The V call is TRBV27, the J call TRBJ2-1; 8 bases are shared with TRBD2. After removal of 4 bases from V and 14 bases from J, the junction contained 10 bases not matched to a gene. The CDR3 has 13 residues. Germline V CDR1 and CDR2: MNHEY, SMNVEV (reference sequence). CDR3 sequence: CASSSISSGWEFF. CDR3 DNA sequence: TGTGCCAGCAGTTCCATCTCTAGCGGGTGGGAGTTCTTC.

This chain joins TRBV7-2 and TRBJ2-2; D might be TRBD1 (6 bases). In germline, CDR1 is SGHTA, CDR2 FQGNSA. V lost 4 bases and J 5 bases, leaving 11 bases between the germline ends. The CDR3 has 14 amino acids. CDR3 region: CASSSAGVTGELFF. DNA of the CDR3: TGTGCCAGCAGCTCTGCAGGGGTTACCGGGGAGCTGTTTTTT.

V is TRBV20-1 and J is TRBJ1-5; D is perhaps TRBD1 (5 bases). The ends were cut back, 3 bases at V and 2 bases at J, with 14 bases in the middle. This CDR3 is 15 amino acids long. Germline-derived CDR1 and CDR2 are DFQATT and SNEGSKA (reference sequence). This CDR3 is CSASVGAAGNQPQHF. The CDR3 bases are TGCAGTGCTAGTGTAGGGGCGGCAGGCAATCAGCCCCAGCATTTT.

This chain joins TRBV18 and TRBJ2-7, with a possible D match to TRBD1 (6 bases). Trimming took off 2 bases at V and 3 bases at J, with 14 bases between the two ends. CDR3 size: 15 residues. Germline V gene sequence: CDR1 KGHSH, CDR2 LQKENI. The CDR3 DNA reads TGTGCCAGCTCACCAAGGGTCACAGGGAGCTACGAGCAGTACTTC. The encoded protein is CASSPRVTGSYEQYF.

This sequence joins TRBV7-6 and TRBJ2-2; tentative D call: TRBD2 (5 bases). CDR1 and CDR2 (germline): SGHVS, FNYEAQ. The V gene lost 6 bases and the J gene lost 5 bases, with 13 bases spanning the gap. The CDR3 has 14 residues. This CDR3 is CASSPLGDTGELFF. DNA for the CDR3: TGTGCCAGCAGTCCTCTCGGGGATACCGGGGAGCTGTTTTTT.